The rows below give T cell receptor beta chains drawn from one sample of a study of CD8 T cells in ankylosing spondylitis. TCRdb processed the 5' RACE reads anew with MiXCR; each CDR3 protein has one entry. The repertoire consists of under 250,000 distinct CDR3 sequences, with about 11% occurring once and the leading ten covering about 3%. The material sequenced was blood, either unsorted or a sorted T cell fraction (not recorded which). These receptor sequences come from a male donor with ankylosing spondylitis or in good health (not recorded which). CDR3s include the opening cysteine and the closing phenylalanine or tryptophan. A D gene is named only where the DNA matches it firmly. Where a row states a size, it is once, few, many or the class of an expanded clone; other rows omit it.

j_call: TRBJ1-5
d_call: TRBD1
clone_size: few
v_call: TRBV19
cdr3_aa: CASSIIGTGALDQPQHF
cdr3_nt: TGTGCCAGTAGTATCATCGGGACAGGGGCCTTAGATCAGCCCCAGCATTTT

j_call: TRBJ2-5
d_call: TRBD1
clone_size: few
v_call: TRBV3-1
cdr3_aa: CASSSRGQGMGETQYF
cdr3_nt: TGTGCCAGCAGCTCCCGGGGACAGGGGATGGGAGAGACCCAGTACTTC

j_call: TRBJ2-7
d_call: TRBD1
clone_size: NA
v_call: TRBV29-1
cdr3_aa: CSVPGQGPFSYEQYF
cdr3_nt: TGCAGCGTCCCGGGACAGGGGCCTTTTTCCTACGAGCAGTACTTC

j_call: TRBJ2-1
d_call: TRBD2
clone_size: many
v_call: TRBV15
cdr3_aa: CATSRDRSGGYNEQFF
cdr3_nt: TGTGCCACCAGCAGAGATCGAAGCGGGGGTTACAATGAGCAGTTCTTC

j_call: TRBJ2-3
d_call: NA
clone_size: many
v_call: TRBV29-1
cdr3_aa: CSVETGLSTDTQYF
cdr3_nt: TGCAGCGTTGAGACAGGCCTGAGCACAGATACGCAGTATTTT

j_call: TRBJ2-1
d_call: TRBD1
clone_size: many
v_call: TRBV6-1
cdr3_aa: CASSEDRNQGAQFF
cdr3_nt: TGTGCCAGCAGTGAAGACCGGAACCAGGGGGCACAGTTCTTC

j_call: TRBJ2-7
d_call: NA
clone_size: few
v_call: TRBV6-5
cdr3_aa: CASSYSRTGLSYEQYF
cdr3_nt: TGTGCCAGCAGTTACTCAAGAACAGGGCTCTCCTACGAGCAGTACTTC

j_call: TRBJ1-1
d_call: NA
clone_size: NA
v_call: TRBV7-9
cdr3_aa: CASSPKGGEGSEAFF
cdr3_nt: TGTGCCAGCAGCCCCAAGGGAGGGGAGGGCTCTGAAGCTTTCTTT

j_call: TRBJ2-5
d_call: TRBD1
clone_size: many
v_call: TRBV5-5
cdr3_aa: CASSMTGDLWETQYF
cdr3_nt: TGTGCCAGCAGCATGACAGGGGATTTGTGGGAGACCCAGTACTTC

j_call: TRBJ1-1
d_call: NA
clone_size: many
v_call: TRBV12-3/TRBV12-4
cdr3_aa: CASTTTLNTEAFF
cdr3_nt: TGTGCCAGCACCACGACCCTGAACACTGAAGCTTTCTTT

j_call: TRBJ2-5
d_call: NA
clone_size: many
v_call: TRBV3-1
cdr3_aa: CASSQRHGLETQYF
cdr3_nt: TGTGCCAGCAGCCAGCGGCACGGCCTGGAGACCCAGTACTTC

j_call: TRBJ1-1
d_call: NA
clone_size: NA
v_call: TRBV7-9
cdr3_aa: CASSVMGTEAFF
cdr3_nt: TGTGCCAGCAGCGTGATGGGAACTGAAGCTTTCTTT

j_call: TRBJ2-7
d_call: NA
clone_size: NA
v_call: TRBV10-3
cdr3_aa: CAISESTLSYEQYF
cdr3_nt: TGTGCCATCAGTGAGTCGACTCTCTCCTACGAGCAGTACTTC

j_call: TRBJ2-7
d_call: TRBD1
clone_size: many
v_call: TRBV6-2/TRBV6-3
cdr3_aa: CASSYSRQGPYEQYF
cdr3_nt: TGTGCCAGCAGTTACTCCCGACAGGGGCCCTACGAGCAGTACTTC

j_call: TRBJ1-6
d_call: TRBD1
clone_size: many
v_call: TRBV12-3/TRBV12-4
cdr3_aa: CASMTGQHNSPLHF
cdr3_nt: TGTGCCAGCATGACGGGACAGCATAATTCACCCCTCCACTTT

j_call: TRBJ2-3
d_call: NA
clone_size: many
v_call: TRBV6-1
cdr3_aa: CASSDTDTQYF
cdr3_nt: TGTGCCAGCAGTGACACAGATACGCAGTATTTT

j_call: TRBJ2-1
d_call: TRBD2
clone_size: NA
v_call: TRBV7-9
cdr3_aa: CASSAASGYNEQFF
cdr3_nt: TGTGCCAGCAGCGCCGCTAGCGGCTACAATGAGCAGTTCTTC

j_call: TRBJ2-7
d_call: TRBD1
clone_size: many
v_call: TRBV30
cdr3_aa: CAWTDRQGPVYEQYF
cdr3_nt: TGTGCCTGGACCGACCGACAGGGCCCGGTGTACGAGCAGTACTTC

j_call: TRBJ1-2
d_call: NA
clone_size: many
v_call: TRBV18
cdr3_aa: CASSPGHTNYGYTF
cdr3_nt: TGTGCCAGCTCACCTGGACATACTAACTATGGCTACACCTTC

j_call: TRBJ1-2
d_call: TRBD1
clone_size: NA
v_call: TRBV20-1
cdr3_aa: CSAIGQEGGYTF
cdr3_nt: TGCAGTGCTATCGGACAGGAAGGTGGCTACACCTTC